Shown below are 17 T cell receptor beta chains from a single sample sequenced in a study of blood T cell repertoires in COVID-19 (dated by TCRdb to about 2020). Libraries were made using the immunoSEQ multiplex PCR assay. The immuneACCESS repertoire file appears here via TCRdb, limited to in-frame rearrangements. These files lack a portion of the clones; in checked studies, under half of the deficit traces to unresolved V genes, and the cause of the others is not known. The sample table shows 60,000 to 90,000 clones, and roughly 84% are seen once. The ten largest clones add up to roughly 3.5% of the sample. Sequencing was performed on peripheral blood. These receptor sequences come from a man in his fifties or sixties with acute or convalescent COVID-19.

V is TRBV6-5 and J is TRBJ1-1; 8 nucleotides agree with TRBD1. The germline V gene has CDR1 MNHEY and CDR2 SVGAGI. The CDR3 length is 13 residues. Trimming cost V 6 bases and J 1 base; bases outside gene matches: 1. The CDR3 DNA follows: TGTGCCAGCAGGGGGACAGGGAACACTGAAGCTTTCTTT. Amino acids: CASRGTGNTEAFF.

This clone was picked up a small number of times. CDR3 protein: CASSDPGRGGYNEQFF. Written as DNA, the CDR3 is TGTGCCAGCAGCGACCCCGGGAGGGGGGGTTACAATGAGCAGTTCTTC. The chain combines TRBV7-9 with TRBJ2-1; TRBD2 aligns across 8 bases. There are 16 residues in the CDR3. Germline-derived CDR1 and CDR2 are SEHNR and FQNEAQ (reference sequence). Losses at the gene ends were 5 bases for V and 4 bases for J; bases not matched to a gene: 10.

The chain carries TRBV27 and TRBJ1-1; a weak D match, TRBD1 (6 bases). The CDR3 is 15 amino acids. The V gene's germline CDR1 is MNHEY and CDR2 SMNVEV (reference sequence). With 3 bases removed from V and 4 bases from J, the gap between germline ends came to 15 bases. CDR3 bases: TGTGCCAGCAGTTTGGGGGGGGCTAGGAGCACTGAAGCTTTCTTT. Protein: CASSLGGARSTEAFF.

V gene TRBV20-1 combines with J gene TRBJ2-5; a possible D gene is TRBD1 (5 bases). Germline V lookup: CDR1 DFQATT, CDR2 SNEGSKA (reference sequence). This CDR3 comprises 16 residues. Trimming cost V 3 bases and J 5 bases, with 22 bases left between them. The CDR3 spells CSASKRGHGDGETQYF. The CDR3 coding sequence is TGCAGTGCTAGTAAAAGAGGACATGGCGATGGGGAGACCCAGTACTTC.

The sample holds one count of this clone. This chain connects TRBV28 to TRBJ1-2, with 7 nucleotides matching TRBD1. Looked up from germline, CDR1 is MDHEN and CDR2 is SYDVKM. The CDR3 loop spans 14 amino acids. Trimming took 6 bases from V and 4 from J; bases not matched to a gene: 8. The CDR3 coding sequence is TGTGCCAGCAGAAAACCACAGGGGACCTATGGCTACACCTTC. Its translation is CASRKPQGTYGYTF.

The chain has TRBV3-1 (or the pseudogene TRBV3-2) and TRBJ2-7; TRBD2 might be the D (5 bases). Germline CDR1 reads LGHDT; CDR2 reads YNNKEL (reference sequence). CDR3 size: 12 residues. V was clipped by 1 base and J by 7 bases, with 8 bases between them. CDR3 loop: CASSQGTGEQYF. CDR3 bases: TGTGCCAGCAGCCAAGGGACGGGGGAGCAGTACTTC.

V gene TRBV7-8 combines with J gene TRBJ1-5, with unresolved D. The CDR3 loop spans 16 amino acids. Germline CDR1 reads SGHVS; CDR2 reads FQNEAQ. V was clipped by 7 bases and J by 3 bases, with 19 bases between them. CDR3 sequence reads: CASTPLHLPVNQPQHF. CDR3 coding DNA: TGTGCCAGCACTCCACTACATCTTCCGGTCAATCAGCCCCAGCATTTT.

The chain couples TRBV19 to TRBJ1-1; possibly TRBD1 for D (5 bases). The V end was cut by 1 base, the J end by 4 bases, with 7 bases between. The CDR3 totals 13 residues. Germline V gene lookup returns CDR1 LNHDA and CDR2 SQIVND (reference sequence). The CDR3 DNA reads as TGTGCCAGTAGTATAGGGGGCCCCACTGAAGCTTTCTTT. Its protein is CASSIGGPTEAFF.

The rearrangement joins TRBV7-9 to TRBJ2-1, with D possibly being TRBD1 (6 bases). Trimming shortened V by 6 bases and J by 8 bases, and 17 bases separated the two germline ends. CDR3 length equals 14 residues. CDR1 is SEHNR, CDR2 FQNEAQ, per germline (reference sequence). CDR3 nucleotides: TGTGCCAGCAGGTCCAGGGGCCCTTGGTATGAGCAGTTCTTC. Translating it yields CASRSRGPWYEQFF. The entire variable domain, with the rest obtained from reference TRBV7-9 and TRBJ2-1, is as follows: DTGVSQNPRHKITKRGQNVTFRCDPISEHNRLYWYRQTLGQGPEFLTYFQNEAQLEKSRLLSDRFSAERPKGSFSTLEIQRTEQGDSAMYLCASRSRGPWYEQFFGPGTRLTVL.

This clone appeared a single time. The V gene is TRBV4-3, the J gene TRBJ2-1; the D is unclear. The length of the CDR3 is 16 residues. The V gene lost 0 bases and the J gene lost 0 bases, with 9 bases spanning the gap. The germline V gene encodes CDR1 LGHNA and CDR2 YSLEER. DNA of the CDR3: TGCGCCAGCAGCCAAGACTTCTATAGCTCCTACAATGAGCAGTTCTTC. It encodes CASSQDFYSSYNEQFF.

J is TRBJ2-1 and V is TRBV11-3; a weak D match, TRBD1 (5 bases). The CDR3 spans 13 residues. Trimming stripped 1 base from V and 7 bases from J, with 8 bases between. From germline, CDR1 is SGHNT and CDR2 YENEEA. The CDR3 nucleotides read TGTGCCAGCAGCTTAGCAGGGCGTAATGAGCAGTTCTTC. Translated, it gives CASSLAGRNEQFF.

This clone was detected only a few times. J is TRBJ1-3 and V is TRBV5-1; no reliable D call. V lost 1 base to trimming and J lost 0 bases, with 11 bases between them. This CDR3 contains 16 residues. The germline CDR1 and CDR2 sequences are SGHRS and YFSETQ. The chain's CDR3 is CASSLRGQISGNTIYF. Here the CDR3 DNA reads TGCGCCAGCAGCTTGCGCGGCCAGATCTCTGGAAACACCATATATTTT.

The V call is TRBV12-3 or TRBV12-4, the J call TRBJ1-1; D unresolved. V was clipped by 1 base and J by 11 bases, with 11 bases between them. The CDR3 totals 12 residues. The CDR3 nucleotides read TGTGCCAGCAGTTTAGATTCCCGGCGGGCTTTCTTT. Protein product: CASSLDSRRAFF.

This clone appeared once. The chain employs TRBV11-2 and TRBJ1-1; no reliable D call. V was shortened by 1 base and J by 2 bases, with 14 bases between the two germline ends. The V gene's germline CDR1 is SGHAT and CDR2 FQNNGV. The CDR3 spans 16 residues. The CDR3 here is CASSLVGGRGNTEAFF. The CDR3 DNA sequence: TGTGCCAGCAGCTTAGTGGGTGGTCGAGGAAACACTGAAGCTTTCTTT.

The chain joins TRBV6-2 or TRBV6-3 to TRBJ1-1; 12 bases agree with TRBD1. Trimming removed 5 bases from V and 10 bases from J; junction bases left unmatched: 11. CDR1 is MNHEY, CDR2 SVGEGT, per germline. The CDR3 consists of 15 residues. The CDR3 DNA follows: TGTGCCAGCAGTGGGCCGGGACAGGGGGCGGTTGGAGCTTTCTTT. It yields the protein CASSGPGQGAVGAFF.

The chain links TRBV5-6 to TRBJ1-6; D remains unclear. This CDR3 contains 14 residues. Germline values: CDR1 SGHDT, CDR2 YYEEEE. Trimming removed 1 base from V and 5 bases from J, with 7 bases in between. The CDR3 is CASSLLRNNSPLHF. CDR3 DNA sequence: TGTGCCAGCAGCTTGCTCAGAAATAATTCACCCCTCCACTTT. The variable domain in full, with the rest retrieved from reference TRBV5-6 and TRBJ1-6, is DAGVTQSPTHLIKTRGQQVTLRCSPKSGHDTVSWYQQALGQGPQFIFQYYEEEERQRGNFPDRFSGHQFPNYSSELNVNALLLGDSALYLCASSLLRNNSPLHFGNGTRLTVT.

Here the CDR3 reads CASSPLNYGYTF. In DNA form, the CDR3 reads TGTGCCAGCAGTCCACTCAACTATGGCTACACCTTC. The V gene is TRBV28, the J gene TRBJ1-2; the D is unclear. The CDR3 has 12 amino acids. The V end was cut by 5 bases, the J end by 2 bases, with 6 bases between. Germline V gives CDR1 MDHEN, CDR2 SYDVKM.